This TCR beta chain is drawn from a study of radiation and T cells in renal cell carcinoma. General study findings and limits: Baseline intratumoral clonotype presence is unknown without pretreatment biopsies. In blood, top tumor clones expanded by 2 weeks, shrinking by 4.

Some clones are missing from TCRdb's copy, which holds only in-frame ones; the method was immunoSEQ multiplex PCR. The sample includes about 150,000 clones, 70% to 90% of them seen just once. Trimming took 3 bases from V and 3 from J, leaving 6 bases between them. The CDR3 contains 12 residues. CDR1 and CDR2 (germline): SGHDT, YYEEEE. Time point in this sample: blood 4 weeks post-SBRT, at nephrectomy. Treatment denoted: 15 Gy SBRT to primary tumor, nephrectomy 4 weeks later. Nephrectomy followed 15 Gy stereotactic body radiation by 4 weeks. Serial blood draws occurred at baseline and 2 and 4 weeks post-SBRT. As regards this clone: As yet, its antigen is unknown.

Sequenced material: blood, taken from a patient whose treatment included radiotherapy and nephrectomy. This clonotype was obtained from a woman between 45 and 65 years old with renal cell carcinoma. The chain links TRBV5-6 to TRBJ1-1; the D is unclear. The CDR3 nucleotides read TGTGCCAGCAGCTCGCAGTACACTGAAGCTTTCTTT. Translated, it gives CASSSQYTEAFF.